The clone carrying this T cell receptor beta chain was found a few times. This sample stems from a study of cytomegalovirus exposure and HLA in healthy donors. This CDR3 contains 14 residues. V gave up 3 bases and J gave up 6 bases; unmatched junction bases: 7. CDR1 is SGHVS, CDR2 FQNEAQ, per germline. Both 60 Vbeta primers and 13 Jbeta primers went into the PCR. This table comes from immunoSEQ multiplex PCR, and its TCRdb copy is limited to in-frame clones, with some not included. The sample shows around 80,000 clones, under 65% of them seen only once. Source material: PBMCs. This TCR came from a male donor in good health and CMV-seropositive. The rearrangement uses TRBV7-8 and TRBJ1-2; 7 bases match TRBD1. CDR3 in DNA: TGTGCCAGCAGCTTTGCGACAGGGAGAAATGGCTACACCTTC. Residues: CASSFATGRNGYTF.